This T cell receptor beta chain was recovered during a study of immune heterogeneity within non-small cell lung tumors. About the study: With respect to histology, the tumors encompassed several squamous cell carcinomas, under 11 non-squamous carcinomas and 1 not otherwise specified.

This clonotype is medium-sized in the sample. Template material for each sample was around 560 ng of bulk tumor genomic DNA. Each primary tumor yielded several biopsies, collected far apart from one another at surgery. Untreated, newly diagnosed non-small cell lung cancer patients underwent curative surgery. The CDR3 totals 14 residues. Germline CDR1 reads MDHEN; CDR2 reads SYDVKM. Trimming stripped 7 bases from V and 1 base from J, with 13 bases between. It was a multiplex PCR that amplified TCR beta CDR3, with 32 V and 13 J primers. In TCRdb, the multiplex PCR reads were re-called with MiXCR into one record per CDR3 protein. The sample contains around 5,200 distinct CDR3 sequences, roughly 21% of which appear only once.

The sequencing input was lung tumor tissue. The chain carries TRBV28 and TRBJ2-5; maybe TRBD1 (6 bases). The receptor's source is an older woman with non-small cell lung cancer. CDR3 nucleotide sequence: TGTGCCAGCAAGTTACAGGGCGCCCAAGAGACCCAGTACTTC. Translated, it gives CASKLQGAQETQYF. Combining the CDR3 with reference TRBV28 and TRBJ2-5 gives the whole variable domain DVKVTQSSRYLVKRTGEKVFLECVQDMDHENMFWYRQDPGLGLRLIYFSYDVKMKEKGDIPEGYSVSREKKERFSLILESASTNQTSMYLCASKLQGAQETQYFGPGTRLLVL.